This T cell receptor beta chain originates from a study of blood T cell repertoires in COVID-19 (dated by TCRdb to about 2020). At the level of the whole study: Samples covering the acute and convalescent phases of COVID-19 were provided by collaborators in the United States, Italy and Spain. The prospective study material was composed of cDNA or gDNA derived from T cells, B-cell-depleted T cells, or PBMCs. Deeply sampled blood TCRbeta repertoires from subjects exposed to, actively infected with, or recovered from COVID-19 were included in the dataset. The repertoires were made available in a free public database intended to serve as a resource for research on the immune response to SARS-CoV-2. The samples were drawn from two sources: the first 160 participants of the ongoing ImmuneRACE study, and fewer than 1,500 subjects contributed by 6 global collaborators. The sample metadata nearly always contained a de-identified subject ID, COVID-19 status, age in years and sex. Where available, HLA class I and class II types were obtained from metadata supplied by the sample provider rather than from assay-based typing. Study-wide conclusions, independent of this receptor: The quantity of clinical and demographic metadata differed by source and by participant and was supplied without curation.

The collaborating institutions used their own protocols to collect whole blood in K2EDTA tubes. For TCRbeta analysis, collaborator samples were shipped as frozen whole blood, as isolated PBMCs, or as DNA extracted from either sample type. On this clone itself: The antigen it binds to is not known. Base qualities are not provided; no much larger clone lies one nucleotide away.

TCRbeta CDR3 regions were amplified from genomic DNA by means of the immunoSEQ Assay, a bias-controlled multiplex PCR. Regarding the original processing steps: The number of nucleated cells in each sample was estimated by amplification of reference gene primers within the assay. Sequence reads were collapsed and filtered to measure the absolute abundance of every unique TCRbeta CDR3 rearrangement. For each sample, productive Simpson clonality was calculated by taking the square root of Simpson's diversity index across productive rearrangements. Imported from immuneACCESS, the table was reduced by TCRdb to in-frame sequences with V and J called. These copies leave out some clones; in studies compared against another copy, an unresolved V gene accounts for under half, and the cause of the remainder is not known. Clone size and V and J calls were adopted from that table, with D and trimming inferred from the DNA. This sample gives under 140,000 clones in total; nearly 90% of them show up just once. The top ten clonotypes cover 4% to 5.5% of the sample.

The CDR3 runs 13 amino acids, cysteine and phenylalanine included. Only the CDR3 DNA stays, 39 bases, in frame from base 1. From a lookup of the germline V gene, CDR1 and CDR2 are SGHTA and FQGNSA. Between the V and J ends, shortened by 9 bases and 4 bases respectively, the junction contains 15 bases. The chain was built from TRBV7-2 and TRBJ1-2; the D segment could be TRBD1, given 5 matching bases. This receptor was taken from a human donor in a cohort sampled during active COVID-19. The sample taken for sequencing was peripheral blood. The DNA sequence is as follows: TGTGCCAGTCTCACGCAGGGATCCTATGGCTACACCTTC. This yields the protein CASLTQGSYGYTF. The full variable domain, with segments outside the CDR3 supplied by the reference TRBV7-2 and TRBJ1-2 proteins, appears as GAGVSQSPSNKVTEKGKDVELRCDPISGHTALYWYRQSLGQGLEFLIYFQGNSAPDKSGLPSDRFSAERTGGSVSTLTIQRTQQEDSAVYLCASLTQGSYGYTFGSGTRLTVV.